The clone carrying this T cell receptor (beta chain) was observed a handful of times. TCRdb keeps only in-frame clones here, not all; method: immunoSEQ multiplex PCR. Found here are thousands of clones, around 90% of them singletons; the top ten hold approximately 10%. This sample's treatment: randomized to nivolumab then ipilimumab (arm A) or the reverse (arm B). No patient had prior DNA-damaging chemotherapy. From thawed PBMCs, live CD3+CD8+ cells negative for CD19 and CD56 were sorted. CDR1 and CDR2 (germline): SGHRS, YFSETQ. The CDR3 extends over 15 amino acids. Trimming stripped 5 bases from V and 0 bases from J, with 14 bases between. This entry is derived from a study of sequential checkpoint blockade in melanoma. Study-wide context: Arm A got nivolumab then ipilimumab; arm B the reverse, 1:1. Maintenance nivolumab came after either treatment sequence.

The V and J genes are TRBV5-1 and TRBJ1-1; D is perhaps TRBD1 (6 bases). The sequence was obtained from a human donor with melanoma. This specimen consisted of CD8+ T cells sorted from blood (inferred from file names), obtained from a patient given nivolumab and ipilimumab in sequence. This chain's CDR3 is CASSRGRGLNTEAFF. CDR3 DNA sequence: TGCGCCAGCAGTCGAGGCAGGGGCTTGAACACTGAAGCTTTCTTT.